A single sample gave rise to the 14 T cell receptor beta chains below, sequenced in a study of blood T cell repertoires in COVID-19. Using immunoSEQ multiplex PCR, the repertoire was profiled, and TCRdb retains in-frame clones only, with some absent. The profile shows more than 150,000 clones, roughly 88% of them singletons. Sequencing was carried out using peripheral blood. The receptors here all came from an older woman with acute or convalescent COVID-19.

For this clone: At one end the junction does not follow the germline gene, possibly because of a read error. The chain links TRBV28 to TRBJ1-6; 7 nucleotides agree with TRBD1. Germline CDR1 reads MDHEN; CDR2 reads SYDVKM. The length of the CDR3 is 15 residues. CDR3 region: CASSLRRQGNSPLHF. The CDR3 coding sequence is TGTGCCAGCAGTTTACGGCGACAGGGTAATTCGCCCCTCCACTTT.

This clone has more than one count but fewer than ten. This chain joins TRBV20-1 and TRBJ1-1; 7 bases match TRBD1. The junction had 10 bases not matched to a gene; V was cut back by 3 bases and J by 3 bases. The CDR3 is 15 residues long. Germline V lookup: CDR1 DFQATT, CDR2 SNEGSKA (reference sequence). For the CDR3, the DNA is TGCAGTGCTAGTCGTACAGGGGCGTACTACACTGAAGCTTTCTTT. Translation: CSASRTGAYYTEAFF.

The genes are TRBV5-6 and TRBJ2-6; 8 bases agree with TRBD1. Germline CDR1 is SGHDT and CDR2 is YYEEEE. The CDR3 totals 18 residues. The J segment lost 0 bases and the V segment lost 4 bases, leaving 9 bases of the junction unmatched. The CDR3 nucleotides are TGTGCCAGCAGCATTACCGGACAGGGAAGCTCTGGGGCCAACGTCCTGACTTTC. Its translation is CASSITGQGSSGANVLTF.

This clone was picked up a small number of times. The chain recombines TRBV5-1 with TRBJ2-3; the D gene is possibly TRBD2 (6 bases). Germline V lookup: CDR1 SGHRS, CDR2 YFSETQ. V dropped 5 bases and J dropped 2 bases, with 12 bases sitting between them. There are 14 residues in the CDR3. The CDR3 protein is CASREGIDTDTQYF. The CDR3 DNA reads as TGCGCCAGCAGGGAGGGGATTGACACAGATACGCAGTATTTT. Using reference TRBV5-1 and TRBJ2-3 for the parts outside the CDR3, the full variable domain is KAGVTQTPRYLIKTRGQQVTLSCSPISGHRSVSWYQQTPGQGLQFLFEYFSETQRNKGNFPGRFSGRQFSNSRSEMNVSTLELGDSALYLCASREGIDTDTQYFGPGTRLTVL.

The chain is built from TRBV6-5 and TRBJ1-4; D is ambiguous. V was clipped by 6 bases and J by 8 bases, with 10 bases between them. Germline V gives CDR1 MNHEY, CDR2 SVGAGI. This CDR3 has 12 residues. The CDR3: CASRNYQEKLFF. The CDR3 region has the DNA TGTGCCAGCAGAAACTACCAGGAAAAACTGTTTTTT.

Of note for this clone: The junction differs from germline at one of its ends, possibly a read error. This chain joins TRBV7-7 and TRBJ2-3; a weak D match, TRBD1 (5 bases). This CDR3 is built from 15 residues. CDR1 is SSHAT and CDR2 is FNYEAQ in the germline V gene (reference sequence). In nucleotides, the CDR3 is TGTGCTAGCAGCTTAGGTCAGGGTGGCACAGATACGCAGTATTTT. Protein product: CASSLGQGGTDTQYF.

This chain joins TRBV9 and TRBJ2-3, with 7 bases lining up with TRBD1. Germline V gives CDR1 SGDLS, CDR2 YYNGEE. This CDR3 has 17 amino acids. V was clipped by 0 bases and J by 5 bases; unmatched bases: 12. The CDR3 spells CASSVAQGRQGRDTQYF. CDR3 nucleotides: TGTGCCAGCAGCGTAGCGCAAGGGAGACAGGGAAGAGATACGCAGTATTTT.

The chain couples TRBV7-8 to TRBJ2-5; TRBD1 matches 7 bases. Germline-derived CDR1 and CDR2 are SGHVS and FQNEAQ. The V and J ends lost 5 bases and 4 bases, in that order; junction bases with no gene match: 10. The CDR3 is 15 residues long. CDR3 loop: CASSLRQGKTETQYF. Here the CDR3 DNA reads TGTGCCAGCAGCCTACGACAGGGAAAGACAGAGACCCAGTACTTC.

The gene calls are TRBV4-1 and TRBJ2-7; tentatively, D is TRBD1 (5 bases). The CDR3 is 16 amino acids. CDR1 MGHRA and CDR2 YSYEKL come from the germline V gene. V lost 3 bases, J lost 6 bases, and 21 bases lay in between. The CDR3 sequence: CASSQGSSKGLSEQYF. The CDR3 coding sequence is TGCGCCAGCAGCCAGGGTTCGTCGAAGGGGCTGTCCGAGCAGTACTTC.

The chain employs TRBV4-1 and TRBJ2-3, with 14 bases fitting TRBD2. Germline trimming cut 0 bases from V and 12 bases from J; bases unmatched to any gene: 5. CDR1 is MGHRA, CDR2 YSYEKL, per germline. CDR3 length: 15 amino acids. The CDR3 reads CASSQDPTSGGAQYF. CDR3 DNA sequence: TGCGCCAGCAGCCAAGACCCGACTAGCGGGGGGGCCCAGTATTTT.

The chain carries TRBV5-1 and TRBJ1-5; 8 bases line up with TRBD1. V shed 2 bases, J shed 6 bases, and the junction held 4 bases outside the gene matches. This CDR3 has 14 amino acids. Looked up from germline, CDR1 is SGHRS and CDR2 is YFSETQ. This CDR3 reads CASSFSGGGQPQHF. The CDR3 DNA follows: TGCGCCAGCAGCTTCTCAGGGGGCGGTCAGCCCCAGCATTTT.

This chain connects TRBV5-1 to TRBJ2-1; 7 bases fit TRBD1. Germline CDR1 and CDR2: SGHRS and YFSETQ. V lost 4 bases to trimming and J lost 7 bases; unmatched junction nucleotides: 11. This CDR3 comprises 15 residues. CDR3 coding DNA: TGCGCCAGCAGCCTAATGGGACAGACGGAGAATGAGCAGTTCTTC. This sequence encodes CASSLMGQTENEQFF. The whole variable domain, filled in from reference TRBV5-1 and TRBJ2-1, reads KAGVTQTPRYLIKTRGQQVTLSCSPISGHRSVSWYQQTPGQGLQFLFEYFSETQRNKGNFPGRFSGRQFSNSRSEMNVSTLELGDSALYLCASSLMGQTENEQFFGPGTRLTVL.

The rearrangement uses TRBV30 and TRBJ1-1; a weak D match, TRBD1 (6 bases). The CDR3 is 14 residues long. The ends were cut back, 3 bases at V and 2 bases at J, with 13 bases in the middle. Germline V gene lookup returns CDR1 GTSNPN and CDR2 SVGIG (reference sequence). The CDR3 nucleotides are TGTGCCTGGAGGCCGGGGGGCCAAAACACTGAAGCTTTCTTT. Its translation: CAWRPGGQNTEAFF.

CDR3 region: CASSPDSGGFTDTQYF. CDR3 DNA sequence: TGTGCCAGCAGCCCCGATAGCGGGGGGTTCACAGATACGCAGTATTTT. The J gene is TRBJ2-3, the V gene TRBV27, with TRBD2 matching 10 bases. V was clipped by 6 bases and J by 2 bases; unmatched bases: 8. Germline loops: CDR1 MNHEY, CDR2 SMNVEV (reference sequence). The CDR3 length is 16 residues.